A selection of T cell receptor beta chains follows, all from one sample in a study of T cells in Graves' hyperthyroidism and ophthalmopathy. TCRdb itself ran the multiplex PCR reads through MiXCR, one entry per CDR3 protein. The data hold about 660,000 distinct CDR3 sequences, with nearly 45% observed a single time. The sequencing input was peripheral blood or thyroid tissue (not recorded which). The receptors were gathered from an adult man with Graves' disease, either hyperthyroidism or ophthalmopathy (not recorded which). The CDR3 runs from the conserved cysteine through the conserved F or W. The D gene is left open where the match is weak. Not every row has a clone size; where given, it reads once, few, many or a size class.

V	D	size	J	DNA	CDR3
TRBV29-1	-	many	TRBJ1-1	TGCAGCGTTGAAGGACTGACGGCTGAAGCTTTCTTT	CSVEGLTAEAFF
TRBV7-8	-	few	TRBJ1-3	TGTGCCAGCAGCACCCTCACAGGACTAGAAAACACCATATATTTT	CASSTLTGLENTIYF
TRBV20-1	-	-	TRBJ1-6	TGCAGTGCAAGAGGGGGATTGGGCTCCTATAATTCACCCCTCCACTTT	CSARGGLGSYNSPLHF
TRBV7-8	-	once	TRBJ1-3	TGTGCCAGCAGCTTAGTGGGGACTGAGCTCTCTGGAAACACCATATATTTT	CASSLVGTELSGNTIYF
TRBV2	-	-	TRBJ1-3	TGTGCCAGCCACCCTTGGACAGCTCACTACTCTGGAAACACCATATATTTT	CASHPWTAHYSGNTIYF
TRBV14	TRBD1	few	TRBJ1-2	TGTGCCAGCAGCCAATCTTCGGCAGGGGGCCATGGCTACACCTTC	CASSQSSAGGHGYTF
TRBV9	TRBD1	-	TRBJ2-6	TGTGCCAGCAGCCAGGGGGCGCTGGGCCCCTCTGGGGCCAACGTCCTGACTTTC	CASSQGALGPSGANVLTF
TRBV7-9	TRBD1	-	TRBJ2-7	TGTGCCAGCAGCGACACAGGGGAGTACTTC	CASSDTGEYF
TRBV10-2	TRBD1	-	TRBJ1-5	TGCGCCAGCACCCAGACAGGGGGGTATCAGCCCCAGCATTTT	CASTQTGGYQPQHF
TRBV25-1	TRBD1	-	TRBJ1-6	TGTGCCAGCAGTGATACAGGTTTCAGGGGGAAGTATTCACCCCTCCACTTT	CASSDTGFRGKYSPLHF
TRBV7-6	TRBD1	-	TRBJ1-2	TGTGCCAGCTCACCCGAAACAGGGGGCGCGAAGGGCTATGGCTACACCTTC	CASSPETGGAKGYGYTF
TRBV7-2	-	-	TRBJ2-5	TGTGCCAGCAGCTTATATGGCCGGGAGACCCAGTACTTC	CASSLYGRETQYF
TRBV6-1	TRBD1	-	TRBJ1-5	TGTGCCAGCAGTCCCGGGACAGGGTACGAGCCCCAGCATTTT	CASSPGTGYEPQHF
TRBV10-3	-	many	TRBJ1-6	TGTGCCATCAGTGAGTCGAGTTTAGGGGCAAGCTCCTATAATTCACCCCTCCACTTT	CAISESSLGASSYNSPLHF
TRBV7-9	-	-	TRBJ1-6	TGTGCCAGCAGCTACGGACAGTTCTATAATTCACCCCTCCACTTT	CASSYGQFYNSPLHF
TRBV29-1	TRBD1	-	TRBJ1-6	TGCAGCGTTGCCGGGACAGGGGGGGAGGCACCCCTCCACTTT	CSVAGTGGEAPLHF
TRBV6-5	-	-	TRBJ2-7	TGTGCCAGCAGAAAAGGGTTCTACGAGCAGTACTTC	CASRKGFYEQYF
TRBV5-1	TRBD1	once	TRBJ1-4	TGCGCCAGCAGCTCGACCAGGACAGGGCTCAAGAAACTGTTTTTT	CASSSTRTGLKKLFF
TRBV29-1	TRBD1	many	TRBJ1-2	TGCAGCGTCGAGACAGGGAGCTATGGCTACACCTTC	CSVETGSYGYTF
TRBV5-1	-	-	TRBJ1-3	TGCGCCAGCAGCATGGGAGAGCTTGGAAACACCATATATTTT	CASSMGELGNTIYF
TRBV7-8	-	few	TRBJ1-1	TGTGCCAGCAGCTTAACCGATAGCGCTGAAGCTTTCTTT	CASSLTDSAEAFF
TRBV9	-	-	TRBJ2-7	TGTGCCAGCAGCGCAGAACAGGGCCAGCCCCAGCAGTACTTC	CASSAEQGQPQQYF
TRBV6-5	-	many	TRBJ1-6	TGTGCCAGCAGCCAGGGGAGCGATAATTCACCCCTCCACTTT	CASSQGSDNSPLHF
TRBV15	TRBD2	-	TRBJ2-5	TGTGCCACCAGCAGAGTGGCGGGAGCGGAGACCCAGTACTTC	CATSRVAGAETQYF
TRBV29-1	-	-	TRBJ1-6	TGCAGCGTCAGTCAGGGTGAATCACCCCTCCACTTT	CSVSQGESPLHF
TRBV12-3/TRBV12-4	TRBD2	-	TRBJ2-2	TGTGCCAGCAGTTTACAGATCGGACCAGCGGGAGGAGATACCGGGGAGCTGTTTTTT	CASSLQIGPAGGDTGELFF
TRBV13	TRBD1	many	TRBJ1-6	TGTGCCAGCAGCACTACCGGACAGGGTAATTCACCCCTCCACTTT	CASSTTGQGNSPLHF
TRBV6-5	TRBD1	few	TRBJ1-1	TGTGCCAGCAGGTTGGGACAGCCGAACACTGAAGCTTTCTTT	CASRLGQPNTEAFF
TRBV7-2	TRBD1	-	TRBJ1-1	TGTGCCAGCAGTGCGGGACAGGGGGCGACGGACACTGAAGCTTTCTTT	CASSAGQGATDTEAFF
TRBV25-1	TRBD1	-	TRBJ2-7	TGTGCCAGCAGTGCTAGAGATCGGAGGACAGGGCTTAGAGGGGAGCAGTACTTC	CASSARDRRTGLRGEQYF
TRBV2	-	once	TRBJ2-7	TGTGCCAGCAGTGAAAGTAAAGTCTGGCAGGCTGGCTACGAGCAGTACTTC	CASSESKVWQAGYEQYF
TRBV15	-	-	TRBJ2-2	TGTGCCACCAGCAGTTTACGGGTCACCGGGGAGCTGTTTTTT	CATSSLRVTGELFF
TRBV12-3/TRBV12-4	-	many	TRBJ1-6	TGTGCCAGCAGTTTGCTGCAGGGTTCGTCTTCACCCCTCCACTTT	CASSLLQGSSSPLHF
TRBV5-1	-	-	TRBJ2-7	TGCGCCAGCAGCCCCGGGGACGCACCCTCCTACGAGCAGTACTTC	CASSPGDAPSYEQYF
TRBV15	-	many	TRBJ2-7	TGTGCCACCAGCAGAGATCCAGGGTCCTACGAGCAGTACTTC	CATSRDPGSYEQYF
TRBV20-1	-	-	TRBJ1-5	TGCAGTGCCCACGTCGCAGGGAAACAGCCCCAGCATTTT	CSAHVAGKQPQHF
TRBV9	TRBD1	-	TRBJ1-1	TGTGCCAGCAGCCCAGGGGGAGGGGGCCTGACTGAAGCTTTCTTT	CASSPGGGGLTEAFF
TRBV24-1	-	-	TRBJ1-2	TGTGCCACCTCGGGGGACAATAACTATGGCTACACCTTC	CATSGDNNYGYTF
TRBV24-1	-	many	TRBJ1-5	TGTGCCACCAGCGAAGGGGTTGGGGGTCAGCCCCAGCATTTT	CATSEGVGGQPQHF
TRBV7-9	-	-	TRBJ1-1	TGTGCCAGCAGCTTCACAGAGGAGAACACTGAAGCTTTCTTT	CASSFTEENTEAFF
TRBV5-1	-	few	TRBJ1-1	TGCGCCAGCAGCTTGGCAGGTGGGGCAGGTGGAGCTTTCTTT	CASSLAGGAGGAFF
TRBV5-1	-	once	TRBJ1-5	TGCGCCAGCAGCTTGGAGCCGGGGATTAGCAATCAGCCCCAGCATTTT	CASSLEPGISNQPQHF